This TCR beta chain comes out of a study of identical twins. TCRdb fed the 5' RACE reads into MiXCR, producing one record per CDR3 protein. The table has around 490,000 distinct CDR3 sequences, approximately 16% seen once. This clonotype was counted only a few times. Its antigen remains unknown. CDR3 length: 15 amino acids. Germline CDR1 reads KGHDR; CDR2 reads SFDVKD. Trimming removed 1 base at V and 7 bases at J, with 13 bases between. General observations from the study: Within cord blood, abundant beta clonotypes carried fewer insertions, but memory repertoires showed no such trend. Modeled out-of-frame TCR alpha sharing in monozygotic twins fell below observed levels.

These data are also associated with another study on yellow fever vaccine responses in identical twins.

This TCR was sampled from a woman between 18 and 29 years old in good health. Sequences were obtained from CD4+ T cells sorted from blood. The genes are TRBV24-1 and TRBJ2-1; D call uncertain. The CDR3 sequence: CATSDFDRAWNEQFF. In nucleotides, the CDR3 is TGTGCCACCAGTGATTTTGATCGGGCCTGGAATGAGCAGTTCTTC.